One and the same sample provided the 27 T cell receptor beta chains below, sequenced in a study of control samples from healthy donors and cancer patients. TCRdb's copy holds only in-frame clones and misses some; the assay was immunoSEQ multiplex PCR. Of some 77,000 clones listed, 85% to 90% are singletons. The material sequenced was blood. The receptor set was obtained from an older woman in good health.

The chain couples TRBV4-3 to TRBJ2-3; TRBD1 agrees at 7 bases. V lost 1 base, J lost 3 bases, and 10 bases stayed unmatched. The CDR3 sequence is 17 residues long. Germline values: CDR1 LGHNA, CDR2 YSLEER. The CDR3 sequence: CASSQAATGMGTDTQYF. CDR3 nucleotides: TGCGCCAGCAGCCAAGCCGCGACAGGGATGGGAACAGATACGCAGTATTTT.

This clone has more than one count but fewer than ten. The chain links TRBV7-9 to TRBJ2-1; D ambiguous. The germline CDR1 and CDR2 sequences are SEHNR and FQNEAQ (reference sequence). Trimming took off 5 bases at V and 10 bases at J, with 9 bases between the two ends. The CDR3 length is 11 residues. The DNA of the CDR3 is TGTGCCAGCAGCCCTGATTGGGAGCAGTTCTTC. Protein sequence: CASSPDWEQFF.

Here the CDR3 reads CASSRGRETQYF. The CDR3 nucleotides read TGTGCCAGTAGTAGAGGGAGGGAGACCCAGTACTTC. The chain combines TRBV19 with TRBJ2-5; D might be TRBD2 (6 bases). The germline gives CDR1 LNHDA, CDR2 SQIVND (reference sequence). The ends were cut back, 4 bases at V and 5 bases at J, with 8 bases in the middle. This CDR3 spans 12 amino acids.

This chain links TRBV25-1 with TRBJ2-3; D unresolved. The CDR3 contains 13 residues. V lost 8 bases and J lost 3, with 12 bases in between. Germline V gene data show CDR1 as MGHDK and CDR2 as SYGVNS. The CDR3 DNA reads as TGTGCCAGCGCGCGTGTAGGGACAGATACGCAGTATTTT. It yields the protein CASARVGTDTQYF.

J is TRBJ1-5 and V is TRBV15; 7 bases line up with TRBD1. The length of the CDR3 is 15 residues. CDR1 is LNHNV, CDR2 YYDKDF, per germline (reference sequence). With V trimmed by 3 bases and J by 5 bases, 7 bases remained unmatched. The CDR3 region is CATSRTGQADQPQHF. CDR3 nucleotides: TGTGCCACCAGCAGGACAGGACAGGCGGATCAGCCCCAGCATTTT.

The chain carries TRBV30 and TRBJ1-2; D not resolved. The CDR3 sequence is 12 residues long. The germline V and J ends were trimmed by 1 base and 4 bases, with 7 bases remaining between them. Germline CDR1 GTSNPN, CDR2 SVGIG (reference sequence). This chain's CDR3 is CAWSATGYGYTF. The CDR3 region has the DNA TGTGCCTGGAGTGCGACCGGCTATGGCTACACCTTC.

CDR3 loop: CASSQDRRGLNTEAFF. CDR3 in DNA: TGTGCCAGCAGCCAAGATCGGAGGGGGTTGAACACTGAAGCTTTCTTT. This rearrangement joins TRBV4-2 to TRBJ1-1, with D perhaps TRBD1 (6 bases). V lost 0 bases and J 0 bases, leaving 11 bases between the germline ends. This CDR3 spans 16 amino acids. Germline V gene sequence: CDR1 LGHNA, CDR2 YNFKEQ.

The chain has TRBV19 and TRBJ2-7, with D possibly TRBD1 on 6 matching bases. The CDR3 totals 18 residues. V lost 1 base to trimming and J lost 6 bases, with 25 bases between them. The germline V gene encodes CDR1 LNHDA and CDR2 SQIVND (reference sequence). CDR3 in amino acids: CASSIAPRYRVQLREQYF. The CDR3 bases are TGTGCCAGTAGTATAGCCCCCCGCTACAGGGTCCAATTACGCGAGCAGTACTTC.

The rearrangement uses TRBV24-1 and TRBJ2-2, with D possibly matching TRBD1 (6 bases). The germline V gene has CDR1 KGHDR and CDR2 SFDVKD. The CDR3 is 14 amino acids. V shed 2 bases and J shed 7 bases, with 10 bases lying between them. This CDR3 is CATSDYRVDGELFF. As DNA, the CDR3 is TGTGCCACCAGTGATTACAGGGTGGACGGGGAGCTGTTTTTT.

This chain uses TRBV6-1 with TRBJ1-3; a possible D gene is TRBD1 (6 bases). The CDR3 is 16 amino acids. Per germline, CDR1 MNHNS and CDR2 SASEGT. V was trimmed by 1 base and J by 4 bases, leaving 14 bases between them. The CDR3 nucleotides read TGTGCCAGCAGTGAAGACTTGGGACATGTGGGAAACACCATATATTTT. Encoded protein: CASSEDLGHVGNTIYF.

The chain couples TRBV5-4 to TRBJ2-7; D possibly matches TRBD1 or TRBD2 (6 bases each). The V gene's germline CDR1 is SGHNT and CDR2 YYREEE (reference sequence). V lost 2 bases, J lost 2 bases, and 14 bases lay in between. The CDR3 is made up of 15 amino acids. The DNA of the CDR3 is TGTGCCAGCAGCTTCGGGCAGAGGGGGGCCTACGAGCAGTACTTC. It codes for CASSFGQRGAYEQYF.

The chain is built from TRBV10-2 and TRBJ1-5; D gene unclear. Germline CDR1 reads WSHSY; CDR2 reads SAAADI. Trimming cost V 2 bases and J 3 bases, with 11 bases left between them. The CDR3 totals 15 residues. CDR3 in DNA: TGCGCCAGCAGTGAGGGTCTTAGCTTCAATCAGCCCCAGCATTTT. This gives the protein CASSEGLSFNQPQHF.

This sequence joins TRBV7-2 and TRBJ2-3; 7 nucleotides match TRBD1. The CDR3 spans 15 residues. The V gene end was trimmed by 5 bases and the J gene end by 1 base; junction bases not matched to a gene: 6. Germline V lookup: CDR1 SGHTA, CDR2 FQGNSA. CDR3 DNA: TGTGCCAGCAGCAGACAGGGTGGGGGCACAGATACGCAGTATTTT. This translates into CASSRQGGGTDTQYF.

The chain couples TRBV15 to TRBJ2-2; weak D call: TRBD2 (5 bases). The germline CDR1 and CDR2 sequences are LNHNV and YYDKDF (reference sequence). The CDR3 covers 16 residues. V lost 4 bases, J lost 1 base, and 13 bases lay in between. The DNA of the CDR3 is TGTGCCACCAGCAACCCGGGCCGGGGGAACACCGGGGAGCTGTTTTTT. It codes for CATSNPGRGNTGELFF. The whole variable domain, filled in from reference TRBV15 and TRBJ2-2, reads DAMVIQNPRYQVTQFGKPVTLSCSQTLNHNVMYWYQQKSSQAPKLLFHYYDKDFNNEADTPDNFQSRRPNTSFCFLDIRSPGLGDTAMYLCATSNPGRGNTGELFFGEGSRLTVL.

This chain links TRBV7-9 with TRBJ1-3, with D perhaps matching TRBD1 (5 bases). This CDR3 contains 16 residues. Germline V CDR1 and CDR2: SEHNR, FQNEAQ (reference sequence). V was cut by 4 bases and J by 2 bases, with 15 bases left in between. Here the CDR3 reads CASSSFTGVTGNTIYF. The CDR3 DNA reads TGTGCCAGCAGCTCCTTTACGGGGGTGACTGGAAACACCATATATTTT.

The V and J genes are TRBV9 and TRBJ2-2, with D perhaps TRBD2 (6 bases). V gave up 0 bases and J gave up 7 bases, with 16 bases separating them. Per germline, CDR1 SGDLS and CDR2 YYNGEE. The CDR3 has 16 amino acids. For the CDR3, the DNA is TGTGCCAGCAGCGTAGAGTCCGGGAGAATGGGCGGGGAGCTGTTTTTT. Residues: CASSVESGRMGGELFF.

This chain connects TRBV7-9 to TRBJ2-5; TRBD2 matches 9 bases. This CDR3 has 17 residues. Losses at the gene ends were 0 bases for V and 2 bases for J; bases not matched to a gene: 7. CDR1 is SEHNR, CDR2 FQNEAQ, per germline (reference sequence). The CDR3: CASSLALETSGQETQYF. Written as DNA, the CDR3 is TGTGCCAGCAGCTTAGCGCTGGAAACTAGCGGGCAAGAGACCCAGTACTTC.

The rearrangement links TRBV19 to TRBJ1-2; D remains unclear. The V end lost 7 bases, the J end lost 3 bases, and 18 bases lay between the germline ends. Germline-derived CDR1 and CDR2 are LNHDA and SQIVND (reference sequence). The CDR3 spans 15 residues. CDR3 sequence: CASMPYRAGHYGYTF. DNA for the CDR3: TGTGCCAGTATGCCTTATAGGGCAGGACACTATGGCTACACCTTC. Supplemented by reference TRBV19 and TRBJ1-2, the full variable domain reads DGGITQSPKYLFRKEGQNVTLSCEQNLNHDAMYWYRQDPGQGLRLIYYSQIVNDFQKGDIAEGYSVSREKKESFPLTVTSAQKNPTAFYLCASMPYRAGHYGYTFGSGTRLTVV.

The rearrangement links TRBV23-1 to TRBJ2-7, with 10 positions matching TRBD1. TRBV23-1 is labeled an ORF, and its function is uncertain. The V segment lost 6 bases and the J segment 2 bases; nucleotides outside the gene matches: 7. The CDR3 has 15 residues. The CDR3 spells CASSHPGQGTYEQYF. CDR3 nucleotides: TGCGCCAGCAGCCACCCGGGACAGGGGACCTACGAGCAGTACTTC.

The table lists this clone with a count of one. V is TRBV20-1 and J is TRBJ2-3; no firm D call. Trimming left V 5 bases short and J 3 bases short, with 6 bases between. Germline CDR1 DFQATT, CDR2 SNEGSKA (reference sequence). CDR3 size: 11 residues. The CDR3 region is CSALLTDTQYF. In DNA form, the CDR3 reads TGCAGTGCTTTATTGACAGATACGCAGTATTTT.

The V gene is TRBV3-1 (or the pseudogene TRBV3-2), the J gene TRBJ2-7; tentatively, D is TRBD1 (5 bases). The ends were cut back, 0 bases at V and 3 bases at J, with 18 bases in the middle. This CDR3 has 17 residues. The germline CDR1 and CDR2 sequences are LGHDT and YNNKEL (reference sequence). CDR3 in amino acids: CASSQDGLSREYYEQYF. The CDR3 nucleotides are TGTGCCAGCAGCCAAGATGGCTTAAGCAGGGAATACTACGAGCAGTACTTC.

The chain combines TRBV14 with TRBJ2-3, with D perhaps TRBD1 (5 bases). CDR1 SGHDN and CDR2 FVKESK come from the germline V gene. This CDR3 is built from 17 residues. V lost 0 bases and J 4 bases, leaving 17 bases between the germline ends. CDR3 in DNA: TGTGCCAGCAGCCAAGATCTAGGGGCTCTGCCTGCAGATACGCAGTATTTT. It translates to CASSQDLGALPADTQYF.

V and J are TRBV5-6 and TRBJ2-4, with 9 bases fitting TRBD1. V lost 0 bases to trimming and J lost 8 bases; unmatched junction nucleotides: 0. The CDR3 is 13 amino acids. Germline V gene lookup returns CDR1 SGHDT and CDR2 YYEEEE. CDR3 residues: CASSLGTGDIQYF. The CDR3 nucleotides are TGTGCCAGCAGCTTGGGGACAGGGGACATTCAGTACTTC.

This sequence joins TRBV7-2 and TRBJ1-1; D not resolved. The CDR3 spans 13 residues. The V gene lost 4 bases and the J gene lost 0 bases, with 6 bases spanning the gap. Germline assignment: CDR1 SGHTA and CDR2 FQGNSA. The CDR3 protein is CASSWTVNTEAFF. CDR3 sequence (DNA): TGTGCCAGCAGCTGGACGGTGAACACTGAAGCTTTCTTT.

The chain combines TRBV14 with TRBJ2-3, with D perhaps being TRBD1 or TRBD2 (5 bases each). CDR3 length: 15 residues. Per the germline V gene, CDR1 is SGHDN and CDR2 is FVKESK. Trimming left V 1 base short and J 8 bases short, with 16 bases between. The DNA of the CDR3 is TGTGCCAGCAGCCAAGCAGGGAGCCCACGGGGTACGCAGTATTTT. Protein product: CASSQAGSPRGTQYF.

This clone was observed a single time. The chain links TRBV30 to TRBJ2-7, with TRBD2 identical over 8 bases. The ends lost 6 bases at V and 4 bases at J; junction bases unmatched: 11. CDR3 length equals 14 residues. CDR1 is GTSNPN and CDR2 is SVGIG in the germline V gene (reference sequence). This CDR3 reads CACTRSGMGYEQYF. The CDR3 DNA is TGTGCCTGCACCCGTAGCGGGATGGGGTACGAGCAGTACTTC. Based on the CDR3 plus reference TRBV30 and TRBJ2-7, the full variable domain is SQTIHQWPATLVQPVGSPLSLECTVEGTSNPNLYWYRQAAGRGLQLLFYSVGIGQISSEVPQNLSASRPQDRQFILSSKKLLLSDSGFYLCACTRSGMGYEQYFGPGTRLTVT.

The CDR3 region has the DNA TGTGCCAGCAGTTTATCTCCGCCTTTATTACATGAGCAGTTCTTC. Protein product: CASSLSPPLLHEQFF. This chain joins TRBV27 and TRBJ2-1; D is ambiguous. CDR3 length: 15 amino acids. Trimming took off 0 bases at V and 8 bases at J, with 14 bases between the two ends. The V gene's germline CDR1 is MNHEY and CDR2 SMNVEV (reference sequence).